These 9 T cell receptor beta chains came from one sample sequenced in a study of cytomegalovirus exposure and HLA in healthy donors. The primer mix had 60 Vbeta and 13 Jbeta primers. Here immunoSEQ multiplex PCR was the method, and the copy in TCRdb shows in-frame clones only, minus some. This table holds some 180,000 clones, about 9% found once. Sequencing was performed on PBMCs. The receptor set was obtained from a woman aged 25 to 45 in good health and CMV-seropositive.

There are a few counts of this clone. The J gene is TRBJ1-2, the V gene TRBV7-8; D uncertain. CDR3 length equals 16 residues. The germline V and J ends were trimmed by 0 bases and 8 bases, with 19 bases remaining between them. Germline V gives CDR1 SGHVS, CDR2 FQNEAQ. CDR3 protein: CASSLAREARLIGYTF. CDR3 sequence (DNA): TGTGCCAGCAGCTTAGCTCGGGAGGCTCGTCTTATCGGCTACACCTTC.

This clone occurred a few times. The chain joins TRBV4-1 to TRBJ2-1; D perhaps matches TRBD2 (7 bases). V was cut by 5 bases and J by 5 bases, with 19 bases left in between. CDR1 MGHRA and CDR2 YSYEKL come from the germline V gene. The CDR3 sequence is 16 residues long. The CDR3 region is CASSNRGRVGDNEQFF. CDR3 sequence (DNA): TGCGCCAGCAGCAATAGGGGGAGGGTGGGCGACAATGAGCAGTTCTTC.

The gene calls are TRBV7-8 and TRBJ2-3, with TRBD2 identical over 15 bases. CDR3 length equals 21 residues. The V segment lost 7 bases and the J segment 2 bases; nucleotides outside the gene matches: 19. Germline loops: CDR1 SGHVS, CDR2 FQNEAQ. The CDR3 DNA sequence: TGTGCCAGCAACAACCCCACCCCGGGACTAGCGGGAGGATGGGACACAGATACGCAGTATTTT. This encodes CASNNPTPGLAGGWDTDTQYF.

CDR3 DNA: TGTGCCAGCAGCGTAGTGCGCGGGGGACTTGTTGATACGCAGTATTTT. This translates into CASSVVRGGLVDTQYF. The chain joins TRBV9 to TRBJ2-3; 7 bases line up with TRBD2. The J segment lost 6 bases and the V segment lost 0 bases, leaving 10 bases of the junction unmatched. CDR1 and CDR2 from the germline V gene are SGDLS and YYNGEE. This CDR3 has 16 residues.

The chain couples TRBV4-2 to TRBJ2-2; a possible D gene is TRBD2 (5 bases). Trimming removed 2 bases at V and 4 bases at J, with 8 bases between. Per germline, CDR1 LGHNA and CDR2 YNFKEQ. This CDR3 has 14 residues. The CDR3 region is CASSQSGITGELFF. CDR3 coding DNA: TGTGCCAGCAGCCAATCCGGGATCACCGGGGAGCTGTTTTTT.

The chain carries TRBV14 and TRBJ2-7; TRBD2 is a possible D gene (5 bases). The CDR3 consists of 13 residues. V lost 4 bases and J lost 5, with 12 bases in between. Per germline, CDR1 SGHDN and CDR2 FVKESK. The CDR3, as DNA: TGTGCCAGCAGCCTTCTGGGAGAGCACGAGCAGTACTTC. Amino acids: CASSLLGEHEQYF.

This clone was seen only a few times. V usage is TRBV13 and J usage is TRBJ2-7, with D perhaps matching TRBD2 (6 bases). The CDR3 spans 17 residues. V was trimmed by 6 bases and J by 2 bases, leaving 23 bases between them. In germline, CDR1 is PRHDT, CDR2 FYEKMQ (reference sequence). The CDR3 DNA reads TGTGCCAGCAGTTCCGGCGGTAGGAGGGCCGAGGCCTACGAGCAGTACTTC. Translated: CASSSGGRRAEAYEQYF.

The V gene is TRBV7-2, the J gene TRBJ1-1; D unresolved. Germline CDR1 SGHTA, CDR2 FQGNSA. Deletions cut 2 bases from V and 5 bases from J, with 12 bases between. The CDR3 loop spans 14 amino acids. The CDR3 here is CASSLLGRGTEAFF. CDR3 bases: TGTGCCAGCAGCTTACTTGGGCGTGGGACTGAAGCTTTCTTT.

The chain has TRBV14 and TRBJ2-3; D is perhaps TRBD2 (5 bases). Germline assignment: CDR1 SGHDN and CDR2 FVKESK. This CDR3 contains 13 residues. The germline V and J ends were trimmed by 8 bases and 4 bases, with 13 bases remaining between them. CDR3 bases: TGTGCCAGCGGCGGGTTACGACCAGATACGCAGTATTTT. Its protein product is CASGGLRPDTQYF.